The 23 T cell receptor beta chains reported below all come from one sample, sequenced in a study of T cells in Graves' hyperthyroidism and ophthalmopathy. Regions amplified from RNA transcripts were the TCR beta CDR3 regions. HTBI primers were employed in a first-round RT-PCR of the TCR CDR3. Each CDR3 protein is one row after TCRdb ran MiXCR on the multiplex PCR reads. The sample yields fewer than 750,000 distinct CDR3 sequences, more than 12% seen once. The sample consisted of blood. These receptors were collected from a woman between 50 and 59 years old with Graves' ophthalmopathy.

This clonotype was detected many times. The V gene is TRBV7-2, the J gene TRBJ1-1; TRBD1 agrees at 11 bases. The CDR3 totals 16 residues. J was trimmed by 3 bases and V by 5 bases; bases with no gene match: 8. The germline gives CDR1 SGHTA, CDR2 FQGNSA. CDR3 DNA: TGTGCCAGCAGCCCGGACAGGGGGCGCAGGGACACTGAAGCTTTCTTT. The encoded protein is CASSPDRGRRDTEAFF.

The sample holds a few counts of this clonotype. This chain links TRBV20-1 with TRBJ2-1; either TRBD1 or TRBD2 may fit D (5 bases each). V lost 3 bases and J lost 9, with 15 bases in between. This CDR3 contains 13 residues. The germline CDR1 and CDR2 sequences are DFQATT and SNEGSKA (reference sequence). CDR3 region: CSASGTDPSEQFF. In nucleotides, the CDR3 is TGCAGTGCTAGCGGGACGGACCCCTCTGAGCAGTTCTTC.

Of note for this clonotype: A much bigger clone sits one base away, suggesting this may be a read error. This sequence joins TRBV4-2 and TRBJ2-7, with D possibly being TRBD1 (7 bases). From germline, CDR1 is LGHNA and CDR2 YNFKEQ. Trimming took 4 bases from V and 4 from J, leaving 17 bases between them. This CDR3 has 15 residues. The CDR3 nucleotides are TGTGCCAGCAGCCGCGGACAGGAGGGTTCTTACGAGCAGTACTTC. Its protein product is CASSRGQEGSYEQYF.

This clonotype came up many times. The V and J genes are TRBV18 and TRBJ1-5; D remains ambiguous. The CDR3 has 15 residues. Germline CDR1 reads KGHSH; CDR2 reads LQKENI. Trimming pared 4 bases from V and 6 bases from J, leaving 16 bases between. DNA of the CDR3: TGTGCCAGCTCACTGAACGATGGAGGAGGTCAGCCCCAGCATTTT. It yields the protein CASSLNDGGGQPQHF.

The chain links TRBV2 to TRBJ1-1, with D perhaps matching TRBD1 (6 bases). CDR3 length: 12 amino acids. Trimming took 9 bases from V and 2 from J, leaving 10 bases between them. Germline lookup yields CDR1 SNHLY and CDR2 FYNNEI. The CDR3 DNA follows: TGTGCCAGACCGACAGGAAACACTGAAGCTTTCTTT. This translates into CARPTGNTEAFF.

At least ten counts were recorded for this clonotype. J is TRBJ2-1 and V is TRBV6-2 or TRBV6-3; 7 positions match TRBD2. The CDR3 contains 16 residues. V shed 5 bases, J shed 0 bases, and the junction held 7 bases outside the gene matches. CDR1 MNHEY and CDR2 SVGEGT come from the germline V gene. The CDR3 DNA reads TGTGCCAGCAGTGATCAAGCGGGAAGCTCCTACAATGAGCAGTTCTTC. Amino acids: CASSDQAGSSYNEQFF.

In its sample, this clonotype was seen many times. The chain's CDR3 is CATSDWGQGIEQFF. The DNA for the CDR3 is TGTGCCACCAGTGATTGGGGACAGGGCATCGAGCAGTTCTTC. The J gene is TRBJ2-1, the V gene TRBV24-1; 9 nucleotides align to TRBD1. Trimming removed 2 bases from V and 10 bases from J; junction bases left unmatched: 5. The CDR3 covers 14 residues. Germline CDR1 reads KGHDR; CDR2 reads SFDVKD.

This clonotype was observed many times. V and J are TRBV6-1 and TRBJ2-5, with 8 bases fitting TRBD1. Trimming cost V 2 bases and J 2 bases; bases outside gene matches: 10. The CDR3 is made up of 17 amino acids. Germline V gene data show CDR1 as MNHNS and CDR2 as SASEGT. The CDR3 spells CASSEQTGDRVQETQYF. The DNA for the CDR3 is TGTGCCAGCAGTGAACAGACAGGGGATCGCGTACAAGAGACCCAGTACTTC.

The rearrangement links TRBV7-6 to TRBJ2-5; 11 bases align to TRBD2. Trimming at V came to 1 base and at J to 4 bases, leaving 8 bases not matched to a gene. Germline V gene sequence: CDR1 SGHVS, CDR2 FNYEAQ. This CDR3 is 17 amino acids long. The DNA for the CDR3 is TGTGCCAGCAGCTTAGATAGTAGCGGGAGGGACGGAGAGACCCAGTACTTC. This codes for CASSLDSSGRDGETQYF.

This clonotype was seen at least ten times. This rearrangement joins TRBV12-3 or TRBV12-4 to TRBJ2-1; D may be TRBD1 (5 bases). The length of the CDR3 is 18 residues. V lost 1 base, J lost 0 bases, and 16 bases lay in between. The CDR3 sequence: CASSLERWGARSYNEQFF. In DNA, the CDR3 is TGTGCCAGCAGTTTAGAGAGGTGGGGCGCGCGCTCCTACAATGAGCAGTTCTTC.

This clonotype was found a few times. J is TRBJ2-1 and V is TRBV27, with D possibly matching TRBD2 (6 bases). Germline V lookup: CDR1 MNHEY, CDR2 SMNVEV (reference sequence). With 5 bases removed from V and 12 bases from J, the gap between germline ends came to 11 bases. CDR3 length equals 11 residues. The CDR3 loop is CASSPGRSQFF. The CDR3 DNA follows: TGTGCCAGCAGTCCGGGGAGGTCGCAGTTCTTC.

This clonotype was counted ten times or more. In DNA form, the CDR3 reads TGCGCCAGCAGCTTGGTGGTTGGGGGGGAAGCTTTCTTT. Protein product: CASSLVVGGEAFF. V is TRBV5-1 and J is TRBJ1-1, with TRBD1 as a possible D gene (5 bases). Germline CDR1 reads SGHRS; CDR2 reads YFSETQ. V shed 0 bases and J shed 8 bases, with 11 bases lying between them. The CDR3 spans 13 residues.

This clonotype appeared many times. The chain is built from TRBV7-2 and TRBJ1-2; 8 bases fit TRBD1. CDR1 is SGHTA, CDR2 FQGNSA, per germline. After removal of 5 bases from V and 4 bases from J, the junction contained 12 bases not matched to a gene. The CDR3 is 16 residues long. CDR3 residues: CASSKGRTGYAYGYTF. Written as DNA, the CDR3 is TGTGCCAGCAGCAAGGGCCGGACAGGGTACGCCTATGGCTACACCTTC.

This clonotype has ten or more counts. The chain employs TRBV18 and TRBJ2-7; 13 bases fit TRBD2. CDR1 and CDR2 from the germline V gene are KGHSH and LQKENI. Unmatched junction bases numbered 9, after V lost 3 bases and J lost 4 bases. The CDR3 contains 17 residues. The CDR3 nucleotides read TGTGCCAGCTCACCTAATATAGGACTAGCGGGAGTGTACGAGCAGTACTTC. Protein: CASSPNIGLAGVYEQYF.

This clonotype has at least ten counts. The chain recombines TRBV11-1 with TRBJ1-2; 8 bases map to TRBD1. CDR1 and CDR2 (germline): SGHAT, FQDESV (reference sequence). With V trimmed by 4 bases and J by 1 base, 5 bases remained unmatched. The CDR3 covers 15 residues. The chain's CDR3 is CASSYQGADNYGYTF. For the CDR3, the DNA is TGTGCCAGCAGCTACCAGGGGGCAGATAACTATGGCTACACCTTC.

This clonotype was counted many times. V is TRBV14 and J is TRBJ2-1, with TRBD2 as a possible D gene (5 bases). The CDR3 totals 12 residues. Germline V gives CDR1 SGHDN, CDR2 FVKESK. The ends were cut back, 0 bases at V and 8 bases at J, with 5 bases in the middle. The CDR3 here is CASSQDGDEQFF. As DNA, the CDR3 is TGTGCCAGCAGCCAAGACGGGGATGAGCAGTTCTTC. The whole variable domain, filled in from reference TRBV14 and TRBJ2-1, reads EAGVTQFPSHSVIEKGQTVTLRCDPISGHDNLYWYRRVMGKEIKFLLHFVKESKQDESGMPNNRFLAERTGGTYSTLKVQPAELEDSGVYFCASSQDGDEQFFGPGTRLTVL.

The V and J genes are TRBV6-2 or TRBV6-3 and TRBJ2-1; 9 nucleotides match TRBD1. V lost 2 bases to trimming and J lost 0 bases; unmatched junction nucleotides: 11. The germline V gene encodes CDR1 MNHEY and CDR2 SVGEGT. The CDR3 is 19 residues long. The DNA for the CDR3 is TGTGCCAGCAGTTACCATCTGACAGGGGGGAAAAGCTCCTACAATGAGCAGTTCTTC. Translation: CASSYHLTGGKSSYNEQFF.

In this sample, this clonotype turned up many times. CDR3 loop: CASSLGQINQPQHF. The CDR3 nucleotides read TGTGCCAGCAGTTTGGGGCAGATCAATCAGCCCCAGCATTTT. This chain joins TRBV12-3 or TRBV12-4 and TRBJ1-5, with a weak D call TRBD1 (5 bases). This CDR3 is 14 amino acids long. Trimming cost V 3 bases and J 3 bases, with 9 bases left between them.

This clonotype was picked up many times. The genes are TRBV24-1 and TRBJ2-7; the D is unclear. Germline V gene sequence: CDR1 KGHDR, CDR2 SFDVKD. Between the trimmed V and J ends, which lost 2 bases and 5 bases, there was a span of 3 bases. CDR3 length equals 11 residues. The CDR3 DNA reads as TGTGCCACCAGTGATTACGACGAGCAGTACTTC. This codes for CATSDYDEQYF.

This clonotype was observed many times. The J gene is TRBJ2-7, the V gene TRBV5-6, with 7 bases matching TRBD2. CDR3 size: 14 residues. V shed 0 bases, J shed 7 bases, and the junction held 7 bases outside the gene matches. Germline CDR1 is SGHDT and CDR2 is YYEEEE. The CDR3 bases are TGTGCCAGCAGCTTGGTCTCCCCGGGAGGTGAGCAGTACTTC. Residues: CASSLVSPGGEQYF.

This clonotype appeared a few times. The chain employs TRBV19 and TRBJ2-7; D gene ambiguous. This CDR3 has 15 amino acids. Trimming left V 5 bases short and J 2 bases short, with 16 bases between. Germline V gives CDR1 LNHDA, CDR2 SQIVND (reference sequence). CDR3 sequence reads: CASSLDGQYTYEQYF. CDR3 bases: TGTGCCAGTAGTCTTGACGGTCAGTATACCTACGAGCAGTACTTC.

This clonotype was counted between two and nine times. The gene calls are TRBV19 and TRBJ2-7; D might be TRBD2 (6 bases). The V gene's germline CDR1 is LNHDA and CDR2 SQIVND (reference sequence). The ends were cut back, 4 bases at V and 4 bases at J, with 14 bases in the middle. There are 14 residues in the CDR3. CDR3 sequence reads: CASSRGDGTYEQYF. CDR3 bases: TGTGCCAGTAGTAGGGGGGACGGGACGTACGAGCAGTACTTC. The full variable domain, in which reference TRBV19 and TRBJ2-7 provide the parts outside the CDR3, is DGGITQSPKYLFRKEGQNVTLSCEQNLNHDAMYWYRQDPGQGLRLIYYSQIVNDFQKGDIAEGYSVSREKKESFPLTVTSAQKNPTAFYLCASSRGDGTYEQYFGPGTRLTVT.

This clonotype was detected many times. The chain has TRBV20-1 and TRBJ2-2, with D maybe TRBD1 (6 bases). V was trimmed by 4 bases and J by 5 bases, leaving 17 bases between them. The CDR3 sequence is 15 residues long. The germline V gene encodes CDR1 DFQATT and CDR2 SNEGSKA (reference sequence). The CDR3 DNA follows: TGCAGTGCTATGATCGGGACAAAGAGGACCGGGGAGCTGTTTTTT. It yields the protein CSAMIGTKRTGELFF.